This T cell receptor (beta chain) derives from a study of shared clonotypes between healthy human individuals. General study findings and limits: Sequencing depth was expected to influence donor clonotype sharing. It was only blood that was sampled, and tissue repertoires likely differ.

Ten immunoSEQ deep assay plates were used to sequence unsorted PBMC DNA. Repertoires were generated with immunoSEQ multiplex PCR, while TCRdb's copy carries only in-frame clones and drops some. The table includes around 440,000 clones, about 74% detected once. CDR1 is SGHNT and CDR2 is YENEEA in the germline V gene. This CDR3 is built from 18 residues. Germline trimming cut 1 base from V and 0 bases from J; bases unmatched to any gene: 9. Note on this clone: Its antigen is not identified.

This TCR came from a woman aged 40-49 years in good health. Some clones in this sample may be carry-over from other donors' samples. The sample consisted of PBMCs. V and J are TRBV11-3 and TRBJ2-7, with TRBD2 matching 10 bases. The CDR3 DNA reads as TGTGCCAGCAGCTTAGTAGAGCCTAGCGGGGGCCCCTCCTACGAGCAGTACTTC. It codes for CASSLVEPSGGPSYEQYF. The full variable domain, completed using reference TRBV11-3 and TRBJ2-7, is EAGVVQSPRYKIIEKKQPVAFWCNPISGHNTLYWYLQNLGQGPELLIRYENEEAVDDSQLPKDRFSAERLKGVDSTLKIQPAELGDSAVYLCASSLVEPSGGPSYEQYFGPGTRLTVT.